This T cell receptor (beta chain) stems from a study of blood T cell repertoires in COVID-19 (dated by TCRdb to the early 2020s). For context, the study as a whole: Collaborator samples came from the United States, Italy and Spain and covered acute and convalescent phases of COVID-19. The prospective study material was composed of cDNA or gDNA derived from T cells, B-cell-depleted T cells, or PBMCs. Deeply sampled blood TCRbeta repertoires from subjects exposed to, actively infected with, or recovered from COVID-19 were included in the dataset. A freely available public database, intended as a resource for researchers studying the immune response to SARS-CoV-2, is where the repertoires were released. Samples came from the ongoing ImmuneRACE study (first 160 participants) plus 1,254 subjects from 6 global collaborators. The sample metadata nearly always contained a de-identified subject ID, COVID-19 status, age in years and sex. HLA class I and class II types, where available, came from metadata supplied by the sample provider rather than from assay-based typing. On the study overall, not on this receptor specifically: The quantity of clinical and demographic metadata differed by source and by participant and was supplied without curation.

A second Seattle source provided samples from volunteer blood donors who had recovered from COVID-19. Collaborating institutions collected whole blood in K2EDTA tubes following their own protocols. For TCRbeta analysis, collaborators shipped samples in one of three forms: frozen whole blood, isolated PBMCs, or DNA extracted from either of those sample types. Regarding this clone: No antigen is known for it. No base quality information exists; no much larger clone differs at one position.

TCRbeta CDR3 regions were amplified from genomic DNA by means of the immunoSEQ Assay, a bias-controlled multiplex PCR. Turning to the authors' computational methods: The number of nucleated cells in each sample was estimated from the amplification of reference gene primers within the assay. To quantify the absolute abundance of each unique TCRbeta CDR3 rearrangement, sequence reads were collapsed and filtered. For each sample, productive Simpson clonality was calculated by taking the square root of Simpson's diversity index across productive rearrangements. The source is immuneACCESS, and TCRdb retained only in-frame sequences with V and J called. Part of the clones is not carried over; for the studies checked, unresolved V genes explain less than half of this, and the remainder is unexplained. The V and J calls and clone size were taken over from that table, and D and trimming were inferred from the DNA. A total of about 220,000 clones appear in this sample, 84% of them only once. The ten largest account for approximately 5.1% of the sample.

The clonotype was recovered from a woman aged 55-70 years who had recovered from COVID-19. The material sequenced was peripheral blood.

Here the CDR3 is given as CSVEDGTFSNQPQHF. The nucleotides read TGCAGCGTTGAAGACGGGACTTTTAGCAATCAGCCCCAGCATTTT. Recombination joined TRBV29-1 with TRBJ1-5; a tentative D match to TRBD1 spans 5 bases. Its CDR3 holds 15 amino acids, cysteine through phenylalanine. Just CDR3 DNA is preserved here, 45 bases in frame from base 1. V and J lose 0 bases and 0 bases, and a span of 9 bases separates them. Per the germline V gene, SQVTM is the CDR1 and ANQGSEA is the CDR2. The reference TRBV29-1 and TRBJ1-5 proteins fill in what lies around the CDR3, so the full variable domain reads SAVISQKPSRDICQRGTSLTIQCQVDSQVTMMFWYRQQPGQSLTLIATANQGSEATYESGFVIDKFPISRPNLTFSTLTVSNMSPEDSSIYLCSVEDGTFSNQPQHFGDGTRLSIL.